Listed here are 9 T cell receptor beta chains from one sample, sequenced in a study of blood T cell repertoires in COVID-19. TCRdb's table, derived via immunoSEQ multiplex PCR, lists solely in-frame clones and lacks some. Among about 320,000 clones, more than 90% were seen once, and the ten largest hold approximately 4.1%. Sample: PBMCs or T cells enriched from blood (not recorded which). These receptors originate from a woman between 25 and 40 years old who had been exposed to COVID-19.

This rearrangement joins TRBV6-5 to TRBJ2-7; TRBD2 aligns across 13 bases. Germline CDR1 and CDR2: MNHEY and SVGAGI. The V and J ends lost 4 bases and 4 bases, in that order; junction bases with no gene match: 4. This CDR3 is built from 15 residues. As DNA, the CDR3 is TGTGCCAGCAGTTCATGGACTAGCGGGGGATACGAGCAGTACTTC. Translation gives CASSSWTSGGYEQYF.

The chain carries TRBV15 and TRBJ1-4; D unresolved. V was clipped by 1 base and J by 5 bases, with 11 bases between them. Per germline, CDR1 LNHNV and CDR2 YYDKDF (reference sequence). The CDR3 sequence is 15 residues long. CDR3: CATSRAPGHNEKLFF. CDR3 nucleotides: TGTGCCACCAGCAGAGCCCCCGGTCACAATGAAAAACTGTTTTTT.

The chain recombines TRBV4-3 with TRBJ1-2; D call uncertain. The germline V gene has CDR1 LGHNA and CDR2 YSLEER. The CDR3 has 14 residues. V lost 4 bases to trimming and J lost 6 bases, with 15 bases between them. CDR3 sequence (DNA): TGCGCCAGCAGCCCCTACGGCGGCTTCGATGGCTACACCTTC. This gives the protein CASSPYGGFDGYTF.

CDR3: CSAYREIGDTEAFF. The CDR3 DNA is TGCAGCGCTTACAGGGAGATTGGGGACACTGAAGCTTTCTTT. The chain is built from TRBV29-1 and TRBJ1-1; D is possibly TRBD1 (6 bases). Germline values: CDR1 SQVTM, CDR2 ANQGSEA. This CDR3 is built from 14 residues. V was pared by 7 bases and J by 3 bases, with 18 bases between.

This clone was found a few times. The chain has TRBV3-1 (or the pseudogene TRBV3-2) and TRBJ2-7; a weak D match, TRBD2 (5 bases). With 0 bases removed from V and 4 bases from J, the gap between germline ends came to 13 bases. The CDR3 has 15 amino acids. Germline CDR1 and CDR2: LGHDT and YNNKEL (reference sequence). CDR3 in amino acids: CASSQEYGSTYEQYF. DNA of the CDR3: TGTGCCAGCAGCCAAGAGTATGGGAGCACATACGAGCAGTACTTC.

The J gene is TRBJ2-1, the V gene TRBV5-1; possibly TRBD1 for D (6 bases). Germline V gene lookup returns CDR1 SGHRS and CDR2 YFSETQ. V lost 0 bases, J lost 6 bases, and 10 bases lay in between. This CDR3 has 14 residues. The CDR3 reads CASSLGRGGNEQFF. CDR3 nucleotides: TGCGCCAGCAGCTTGGGCAGGGGTGGCAATGAGCAGTTCTTC.

The DNA for the CDR3 is TGTGCCAGCAGTTCTACGGTATCAGCTTTCTTT. Translation: CASSSTVSAFF. The chain employs TRBV6-5 and TRBJ1-1, with D hard to call. Per germline, CDR1 MNHEY and CDR2 SVGAGI. The CDR3 is 11 amino acids. Trimming pared 4 bases from V and 10 bases from J, leaving 10 bases between.

V usage is TRBV5-1 and J usage is TRBJ1-1; no firm D call. Per the germline V gene, CDR1 is SGHRS and CDR2 is YFSETQ. This CDR3 is built from 17 residues. Trimming cost V 3 bases and J 3 bases, with 21 bases left between them. CDR3 bases: TGCGCCAGCAGCTCGAGGGTTCGACGCGGCCCAGACACTGAAGCTTTCTTT. It is translated as CASSSRVRRGPDTEAFF.

The V call is TRBV7-3, the J call TRBJ1-3; TRBD1 matches at 8 bases. The CDR3 contains 12 residues. Germline values: CDR1 SGHTA, CDR2 FQGTGA. V lost 5 bases to trimming and J lost 10 bases; unmatched junction nucleotides: 4. CDR3 sequence: CASSPGQGTIYF. The CDR3 DNA reads as TGTGCCAGCAGCCCAGGACAGGGAACCATATATTTT. Variable domain in full (rest from reference TRBV7-3 and TRBJ1-3): GAGVSQTPSNKVTEKGKYVELRCDPISGHTALYWYRQSLGQGPEFLIYFQGTGAADDSGLPNDRFFAVRPEGSVSTLKIQRTERGDSAVYLCASSPGQGTIYFGEGSWLTVV.